The 4 T cell receptor beta chains presented below share a single source sample, sequenced in a study of beta chain features in type 1 diabetes. Sequenced material consisted of expressed TCRB transcripts (all of the isolated RNA was reverse transcribed). Repertoires were generated with immunoSEQ multiplex PCR, while TCRdb's copy carries only in-frame clones and drops some. In the table there are about 240,000 clones, less than 35% of which are singletons. Sequenced material: central memory CD4+ T cells from blood. The receptors come from a man aged 30-40 years in good health.

This clone was observed a few times. The DNA of the CDR3 is TGTGCCAGCAGCCTCGGGCCGCGGGGTGGCTACACCTTC. Its translation: CASSLGPRGGYTF. The rearrangement links TRBV7-2 to TRBJ1-2; D is unclear. There are 13 residues in the CDR3. Germline CDR1 reads SGHTA; CDR2 reads FQGNSA. The germline V and J ends were trimmed by 5 bases and 7 bases, with 14 bases remaining between them.

V and J are TRBV7-2 and TRBJ2-4; 7 nucleotides line up with TRBD2. The CDR3 has 14 residues. Unmatched junction bases numbered 5, after V lost 1 base and J lost 8 bases. CDR1 SGHTA and CDR2 FQGNSA come from the germline V gene. Here the CDR3 reads CASSLVRAGDIQYF. The CDR3 region has the DNA TGTGCCAGCAGCTTAGTTCGTGCGGGAGACATTCAGTACTTC. Filled out from reference TRBV7-2 and TRBJ2-4, the complete variable domain reads GAGVSQSPSNKVTEKGKDVELRCDPISGHTALYWYRQSLGQGLEFLIYFQGNSAPDKSGLPSDRFSAERTGGSVSTLTIQRTQQEDSAVYLCASSLVRAGDIQYFGAGTRLSVL.

The chain carries TRBV5-6 and TRBJ2-5; D perhaps matches TRBD1 (6 bases). CDR1 and CDR2 from the germline V gene are SGHDT and YYEEEE. The V and J ends lost 4 bases and 3 bases respectively, with 19 bases between them. The CDR3 covers 16 residues. The CDR3 spells CASSTYISGQKETQYF. CDR3 nucleotides: TGTGCCAGCAGCACATACATCTCCGGACAGAAAGAGACCCAGTACTTC.

This clone was seen more than once but under ten times. The gene calls are TRBV29-1 and TRBJ1-1, with D tentatively TRBD1 (5 bases). Germline CDR1 and CDR2: SQVTM and ANQGSEA. Trimming took 2 bases from V and 4 from J, leaving 17 bases between them. The CDR3 runs to 15 residues. The CDR3 protein is CSVEIFRGTGTEAFF. In nucleotides, the CDR3 is TGCAGCGTTGAAATTTTTCGAGGGACGGGCACTGAAGCTTTCTTT.